This TCR beta chain was sequenced for a study of blood T cell dynamics during melanoma immunotherapy. General study results and limits: PBMC repertoires of eventual disease-control patients split at W3 into clonality or diversity gains.

The germline gives CDR1 LNHNV, CDR2 YYDKDF (reference sequence). CDR3 length: 15 amino acids. J gave up 8 bases and V 7 bases, and 12 bases lay outside the gene matches. The table came from immunoSEQ multiplex PCR; TCRdb's copy has only in-frame clones and leaves some out. The sample holds roughly 10,000 clones, around 86% seen once. Time point reported: pre-treatment baseline. On this clone itself: What it binds is unknown.

The chain carries TRBV15 and TRBJ2-3, with 10 bases that match TRBD2. The TCR comes from a human donor with melanoma. The source was blood, collected from a patient treated with checkpoint blockade. This CDR3 is CATMRELAGGPTQYF. The CDR3 nucleotides read TGTGCCACCATGCGGGAGTTAGCGGGGGGCCCTACGCAGTATTTT.